Following are 13 T cell receptor beta chains from one sample sequenced in a study of cytotoxic CD8 clonotypes in ibrutinib-treated CLL (dated by TCRdb to the early 2020s). Library preparation used the immunoSEQ multiplex PCR assay. TCRdb stores this immuneACCESS table with in-frame sequences only. Part of the clones is absent; in the studies checked, under half of the shortfall reflects unresolved V genes, and no reason is known for the rest. The sample data list around 300,000 clones, and around four fifths of these were observed just once. The ten largest clones capture 6.5% to 8% of the sample. This material consisted of PBMCs, taken before ibrutinib treatment. The receptors stem from a human donor with chronic lymphocytic leukemia.

The chain joins TRBV29-1 to TRBJ1-2; D remains ambiguous. Trimming shortened V by 7 bases and J by 0 bases, and 21 bases separated the two germline ends. Germline values: CDR1 SQVTM, CDR2 ANQGSEA. The length of the CDR3 is 16 residues. This CDR3 reads CSATFGVRHSNYGYTF. CDR3 in DNA: TGCAGCGCCACTTTCGGGGTTCGACACTCTAACTATGGCTACACCTTC.

The V gene is TRBV5-1, the J gene TRBJ2-7; D is perhaps TRBD2 (6 bases). The CDR3 is 16 amino acids. V was clipped by 0 bases and J by 0 bases, with 13 bases between them. Per the germline V gene, CDR1 is SGHRS and CDR2 is YFSETQ. The chain's CDR3 is CASSLAGAGISYEQYF. The CDR3 coding sequence is TGCGCCAGCAGCTTGGCGGGAGCAGGTATCTCCTACGAGCAGTACTTC.

V and J are TRBV15 and TRBJ2-1; possibly TRBD2 for D (6 bases). The CDR3 sequence is 16 residues long. The V gene lost 1 base and the J gene lost 5 bases, with 15 bases spanning the gap. Germline CDR1 and CDR2: LNHNV and YYDKDF (reference sequence). CDR3 region: CATSRGASRRDNEQFF. The CDR3 DNA follows: TGTGCCACCAGCAGAGGGGCTAGCAGGAGGGACAATGAGCAGTTCTTC. The whole variable domain, remainder taken from reference TRBV15 and TRBJ2-1, is DAMVIQNPRYQVTQFGKPVTLSCSQTLNHNVMYWYQQKSSQAPKLLFHYYDKDFNNEADTPDNFQSRRPNTSFCFLDIRSPGLGDTAMYLCATSRGASRRDNEQFFGPGTRLTVL.

The chain combines TRBV5-4 with TRBJ2-1; D gene uncertain. The CDR3 has 14 amino acids. Germline loops: CDR1 SGHNT, CDR2 YYREEE (reference sequence). Trimming took off 1 base at V and 10 bases at J, with 15 bases between the two ends. The CDR3 DNA sequence: TGTGCCAGCAGCTTGTCGACCGCCGTCCGGGAGCAGTTCTTC. Amino acid sequence: CASSLSTAVREQFF.

The J gene is TRBJ1-5, the V gene TRBV15; 7 bases are a match to TRBD1. In germline, CDR1 is LNHNV, CDR2 YYDKDF (reference sequence). CDR3 length: 14 amino acids. The trim removed 3 bases at V and 3 bases at J, leaving 2 bases unmatched. CDR3 in amino acids: CATSRDRLNQPQHF. In DNA form, the CDR3 reads TGTGCCACCAGCAGGGACAGGCTCAATCAGCCCCAGCATTTT.

The chain recombines TRBV4-3 with TRBJ2-1; D ambiguous. The V end was cut by 1 base, the J end by 3 bases, with 4 bases between. The CDR3 sequence is 13 residues long. Germline V gene lookup returns CDR1 LGHNA and CDR2 YSLEER. CDR3 sequence (DNA): TGCGCCAGCAGCCAAGTGGGCTACAATGAGCAGTTCTTC. Its protein is CASSQVGYNEQFF.

The chain links TRBV19 to TRBJ1-1; D is ambiguous. With 1 base removed from V and 3 bases from J, the gap between germline ends came to 9 bases. The CDR3 consists of 14 residues. Germline values: CDR1 LNHDA, CDR2 SQIVND (reference sequence). CDR3 in amino acids: CASSIGGSHTEAFF. In DNA, the CDR3 is TGTGCCAGTAGTATAGGCGGCAGCCACACTGAAGCTTTCTTT. Using reference TRBV19 and TRBJ1-1 for the parts outside the CDR3, the full variable domain is DGGITQSPKYLFRKEGQNVTLSCEQNLNHDAMYWYRQDPGQGLRLIYYSQIVNDFQKGDIAEGYSVSREKKESFPLTVTSAQKNPTAFYLCASSIGGSHTEAFFGQGTRLTVV.

This clone was recorded a few times. V is TRBV27 and J is TRBJ1-2; 7 nucleotides align to TRBD1. The CDR3 is 12 amino acids. Germline loops: CDR1 MNHEY, CDR2 SMNVEV (reference sequence). V was clipped by 10 bases and J by 3 bases; unmatched bases: 5. CDR3 sequence reads: CATYRGDYGYTF. CDR3 DNA: TGTGCCACTTACAGGGGAGACTATGGCTACACCTTC.

This clone occurred a few times. This sequence joins TRBV6-6 and TRBJ1-2, with a weak D call TRBD1 (6 bases). CDR1 and CDR2 (germline): MNHNY, SVGAGI (reference sequence). V was clipped by 2 bases and J by 0 bases, with 13 bases between them. CDR3 size: 16 residues. Here the CDR3 DNA reads TGTGCCAGCAGTTACCACGGGACAAGGCCTAACTATGGCTACACCTTC. Its translation: CASSYHGTRPNYGYTF.

This clone was observed a few times. This chain joins TRBV27 and TRBJ1-5, with 8 bases matching TRBD1. V shed 5 bases, J shed 3 bases, and the junction held 6 bases outside the gene matches. Germline-derived CDR1 and CDR2 are MNHEY and SMNVEV (reference sequence). The CDR3 runs to 15 residues. The CDR3 loop is CASSLTTGDNQPQHF. In DNA, the CDR3 is TGTGCCAGCAGTCTGACGACAGGGGACAATCAGCCCCAGCATTTT.

The rearrangement joins TRBV7-2 to TRBJ2-5; no clear D. The V gene's germline CDR1 is SGHTA and CDR2 FQGNSA. Trimming left V 4 bases short and J 9 bases short, with 21 bases between. The CDR3 contains 15 residues. CDR3 DNA: TGTGCCAGCAGCTCCTCGCCAACCTTAAGATCGGCCCAGTACTTC. It translates to CASSSSPTLRSAQYF.

The chain uses TRBV5-6 and TRBJ1-5; D possibly corresponds to TRBD1 (6 bases). Trimming removed 4 bases at V and 7 bases at J, with 15 bases between. The germline V gene has CDR1 SGHDT and CDR2 YYEEEE. CDR3 length: 14 residues. The CDR3 region is CASSASGGGQPQHF. Here the CDR3 DNA reads TGTGCCAGCAGCGCCTCCGGGGGGGGCCAGCCCCAGCATTTT.

The chain employs TRBV5-1 and TRBJ2-1, with TRBD2 as a possible D gene (6 bases). Germline assignment: CDR1 SGHRS and CDR2 YFSETQ. The CDR3 runs 17 residues. Trimming removed 4 bases from V and 3 bases from J, with 20 bases in between. Here the CDR3 DNA reads TGCGCCAGCAGCCTGGGGAGGAGAGGCGGCTTCTACAATGAGCAGTTCTTC. It yields the protein CASSLGRRGGFYNEQFF.